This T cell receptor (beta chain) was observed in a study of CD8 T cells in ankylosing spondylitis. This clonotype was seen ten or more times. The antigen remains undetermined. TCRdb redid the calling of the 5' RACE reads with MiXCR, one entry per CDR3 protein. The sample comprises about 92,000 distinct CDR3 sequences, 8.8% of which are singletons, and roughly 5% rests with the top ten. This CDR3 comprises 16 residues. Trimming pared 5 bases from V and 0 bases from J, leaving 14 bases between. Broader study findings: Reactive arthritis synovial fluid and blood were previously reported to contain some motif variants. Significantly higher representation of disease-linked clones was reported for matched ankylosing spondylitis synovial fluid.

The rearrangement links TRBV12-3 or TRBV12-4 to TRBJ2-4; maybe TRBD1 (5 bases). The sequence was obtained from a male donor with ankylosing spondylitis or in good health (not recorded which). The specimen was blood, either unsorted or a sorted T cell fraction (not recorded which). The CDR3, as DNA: TGTGCCAGCAGTCCCGGACATACAGTAGCCAAAAACATTCAGTACTTC. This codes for CASSPGHTVAKNIQYF.